This T cell receptor beta chain derives from a study of spatial heterogeneity in lung cancer (dated by TCRdb to the late 2010s). Broadly, across the study: More beta-chain than alpha-chain transcripts were consistently detected, likely reflecting higher beta-chain transcript abundance. Nonsynonymous mutation counts, determined by whole-exome sequencing of tumor tissue, were related to features of the TCR repertoire. In non-small cell lung cancer, the study made a quantitative comparison of TCR alpha and beta repertoires among multiple tumor regions, matched nontumor lung and blood. TCR transcript counts in tumor regions correlated strongly with a T cell transcriptional module score from matched bulk RNA-seq. At surgery, hundreds of tumor regions, roughly 62 matched nontumor lung samples and 56 PBMC samples were TCR-sequenced for both alpha and beta chains. In the raw uncorrected reads, each unique combination of TCR and UMI appeared more than ten times on average. Results and caveats for the whole study, not just this receptor: Confirming at a functional level the hypothesis that regional TCRs recognize regional mutations was considered to require additional single-cell paired TCR alpha and beta sequencing. Counts of ubiquitous and regional expanded TCRs correlated with counts of ubiquitous and regional nonsynonymous mutations, respectively. The tumor nonsynonymous mutation count correlated with the number of expanded alpha and beta TCRs within the tumor. Estimated TCR-seq coverage of tumor T cells was only about 7.2% for alpha chains and approximately 14% for beta chains.

Based on the germline V gene, the CDR1 and CDR2 sequences are MDHEN and SYDVKM. Including the terminal cysteine and phenylalanine, the CDR3 comprises 12 residues. Just the 36-base CDR3 DNA is kept, in frame starting at base 1. A distance of 4 bases separates the germline ends of V and J, which lose 6 bases and 2 bases respectively. The time point label on this specimen signifies: sample taken at primary tumor resection. Donors were 70 or so patients with early-stage, untreated non-small cell lung cancer from the lung TRACERx cohort. Without any cell sorting, TCR sequencing was performed on whole RNA extracted either from tumor and nontumor lung tissue or from cryopreserved PBMC samples. Only patients with enough RNA available from two or more tumor regions were chosen for TCR sequencing. Before being selected, tumor and adjacent nontumor lung specimens were reviewed by a lung pathologist. For this clonotype: Its antigen specificity is not known. Just one base apart from a much larger clone, this may be a read error.

Preparation of the library involved 5' RACE. Sequencing was performed on a NextSeq 500. The TCR library protocol attached a unique molecular identifier to each TCR cDNA molecule to allow correction of PCR and sequencing errors. Processing in the source paper ran as follows. Decombinator tools were used for TCR identification, UMI-based error correction and CDR3 extraction. Expanded TCRs were defined as those above a frequency of 2 per 1,000, corresponding to the top 1% of the tumor frequency distribution. Expanded tumor TCRs were classed as regional if statistically deemed absent (corrected P<0.05) from at least one tumor region, otherwise ubiquitous. Renyi diversity was computed with the R vegan package after each repertoire had been subsampled 100 times to 5,000 TCRs. CDR3 similarity networks were built from amino acid triplet string-kernel similarity, connecting CDR3s with pairwise similarity above 0.82. TCRdb trimmed the raw reads at Q25, called clones with MiXCR and kept productive beta chains. Rows are unified per CDR3 protein, each entry keeping the most common DNA and genes. Clone size and V and J calls follow TCRdb, not the original study. For this sample the table gives about 7,400 distinct CDR3 sequences, of which more than 6.5% were detected only once. The top ten hold 7.5% to 8.5% of the sample.

Material: lung tumor tissue, obtained at surgery. Here the chain combines TRBV28 and TRBJ2-2; the D gene cannot be resolved reliably. This clonotype was sampled from a male donor with early-stage non-small cell lung cancer. CDR3 loop: CASRLNTGELFF. At the DNA level, the sequence is TGTGCCAGCAGACTAAACACCGGGGAGCTGTTTTTT. Supplemented by the reference TRBV28 and TRBJ2-2 proteins around the CDR3, the complete variable domain is DVKVTQSSRYLVKRTGEKVFLECVQDMDHENMFWYRQDPGLGLRLIYFSYDVKMKEKGDIPEGYSVSREKKERFSLILESASTNQTSMYLCASRLNTGELFFGEGSRLTVL.